This TCR beta chain was documented in a study of HIV-infected patients and healthy controls. Study results and caveats: MAIT alpha-chain CDR3s were frequent in healthy controls, depleted in HIV+. Study cohorts differed slightly in age and sex, but this did not explain diversity differences.

Alpha and beta constant-region primers primed reverse transcription of about 470 ng RNA. Each of the alpha and beta chains got its own library through chain-specific third strand synthesis with indices. Each molecule carried a 12-nucleotide identifier made of two joined random hexamers added before amplification. TCRdb redid the calling of the 5' RACE reads with MiXCR, one entry per CDR3 protein. The sample carries around 20,000 distinct CDR3 sequences, around 8.2% recorded once. The repertoire came from unfractionated whole blood and reflected all unsorted peripheral T cells. The germline V gene encodes CDR1 KGHDR and CDR2 SFDVKD. V was cut by 6 bases and J by 2 bases, with 1 base left in between. CDR3 length: 12 amino acids. This clonotype is termed medium-sized. What it binds is unknown.

The chain has TRBV24-1 and TRBJ2-6, with D uncertain. The source of this sequence is an adult in good health. The sample taken for sequencing was blood. CDR3: CATSPGANVLTF. CDR3 in DNA: TGTGCCACCAGTCCTGGGGCCAACGTCCTGACTTTC.